The next 10 T cell receptor beta chains were all read from a single sample in a study of OX40 agonist ivuxolimab in advanced cancers. Repertoires were generated with immunoSEQ multiplex PCR, while TCRdb's copy carries only in-frame clones and drops some. The sample yields 90,000 to 100,000 clones, around 95% seen once. This specimen was CD4+ or CD8+ T cells sorted from blood, taken in a trial of the OX40 agonist ivuxolimab. Every receptor here comes from an adult with an advanced solid tumor such as melanoma, head and neck, liver or kidney cancer.

V usage is TRBV28 and J usage is TRBJ1-2; no firm D call. Trimming removed 3 bases at V and 2 bases at J, with 10 bases between. The CDR3 runs 14 residues. The germline gives CDR1 MDHEN, CDR2 SYDVKM. CDR3 DNA sequence: TGTGCCAGCAGTTTGAGTTTGAGGAACTATGGCTACACCTTC. Amino acids: CASSLSLRNYGYTF.

The rearrangement uses TRBV2 and TRBJ2-3; D may be TRBD1 or TRBD2 (7 bases each). The CDR3 totals 17 residues. V was trimmed by 11 bases and J by 2 bases, leaving 26 bases between them. Germline CDR1 and CDR2: SNHLY and FYNNEI. The CDR3: CAARGPGSSGPTDTQYF. CDR3 nucleotides: TGTGCCGCAAGGGGGCCGGGGTCTAGCGGACCCACAGATACGCAGTATTTT.

The gene calls are TRBV19 and TRBJ1-5; no clear D. This CDR3 has 15 residues. Looked up from germline, CDR1 is LNHDA and CDR2 is SQIVND (reference sequence). Trimming took off 2 bases at V and 0 bases at J, with 8 bases between the two ends. CDR3 sequence: CASSITGYSNQPQHF. The DNA for the CDR3 is TGTGCCAGTAGTATAACCGGTTATAGCAATCAGCCCCAGCATTTT.

This chain uses TRBV2 with TRBJ2-1, with 11 bases lining up with TRBD2. The CDR3 is made up of 13 amino acids. CDR1 is SNHLY, CDR2 FYNNEI, per germline. With V trimmed by 9 bases and J by 4 bases, 2 bases remained unmatched. CDR3 DNA: TGTGCCAGAACTAGCGGGAGATACAATGAGCAGTTCTTC. It translates to CARTSGRYNEQFF.

The V gene is TRBV20-1, the J gene TRBJ1-2; D not resolved. Trimming left V 6 bases short and J 5 bases short, with 10 bases between. The germline V gene has CDR1 DFQATT and CDR2 SNEGSKA (reference sequence). There are 11 residues in the CDR3. This chain's CDR3 is CSARAGYGYTF. The CDR3 nucleotides are TGCAGTGCCCGGGCGGGGTATGGCTACACCTTC.

The chain is built from TRBV28 and TRBJ1-5; D is uncertain. This CDR3 comprises 15 residues. Trimming cost V 6 bases and J 6 bases, with 18 bases left between them. Germline CDR1 MDHEN, CDR2 SYDVKM. Here the CDR3 reads CASSLGPGWGQPQHF. DNA for the CDR3: TGTGCCAGCAGCCTAGGACCCGGATGGGGTCAGCCCCAGCATTTT. Filled out from reference TRBV28 and TRBJ1-5, the complete variable domain reads DVKVTQSSRYLVKRTGEKVFLECVQDMDHENMFWYRQDPGLGLRLIYFSYDVKMKEKGDIPEGYSVSREKKERFSLILESASTNQTSMYLCASSLGPGWGQPQHFGDGTRLSIL.

This chain links TRBV30 with TRBJ2-7, with TRBD1 matching over 9 bases. The V segment lost 3 bases and the J segment 1 base; nucleotides outside the gene matches: 4. Germline CDR1 and CDR2: GTSNPN and SVGIG (reference sequence). The CDR3 is made up of 14 amino acids. CDR3 loop: CAWSIGTGSYEQYF. CDR3 DNA sequence: TGTGCCTGGAGCATCGGGACAGGGTCCTACGAGCAGTACTTC.

The gene calls are TRBV11-2 and TRBJ2-6; D remains unclear. This CDR3 comprises 19 residues. Deletions cut 0 bases from V and 0 bases from J, with 15 bases between. The V gene's germline CDR1 is SGHAT and CDR2 FQNNGV. The CDR3 sequence: CASSLEVGRFSSGANVLTF. CDR3 coding DNA: TGTGCCAGCAGCTTAGAGGTTGGCAGGTTTAGCTCTGGGGCCAACGTCCTGACTTTC.

The gene calls are TRBV19 and TRBJ2-1, with D possibly being TRBD1 or TRBD2 (5 bases each). The V end was cut by 4 bases, the J end by 6 bases, with 10 bases between. CDR3 size: 13 residues. Germline CDR1 LNHDA, CDR2 SQIVND (reference sequence). For the CDR3, the DNA is TGTGCCAGTAGTAGGGGGATTAGCAATGAGCAGTTCTTC. It yields the protein CASSRGISNEQFF.

V is TRBV19 and J is TRBJ2-7; possible D gene TRBD2, 6 bases. Germline loops: CDR1 LNHDA, CDR2 SQIVND (reference sequence). Trimming stripped 2 bases from V and 2 bases from J, with 13 bases between. The CDR3 loop spans 15 amino acids. The CDR3 loop is CASSISGTETYEQYF. CDR3 DNA sequence: TGTGCCAGTAGTATATCCGGGACTGAGACCTACGAGCAGTACTTC.